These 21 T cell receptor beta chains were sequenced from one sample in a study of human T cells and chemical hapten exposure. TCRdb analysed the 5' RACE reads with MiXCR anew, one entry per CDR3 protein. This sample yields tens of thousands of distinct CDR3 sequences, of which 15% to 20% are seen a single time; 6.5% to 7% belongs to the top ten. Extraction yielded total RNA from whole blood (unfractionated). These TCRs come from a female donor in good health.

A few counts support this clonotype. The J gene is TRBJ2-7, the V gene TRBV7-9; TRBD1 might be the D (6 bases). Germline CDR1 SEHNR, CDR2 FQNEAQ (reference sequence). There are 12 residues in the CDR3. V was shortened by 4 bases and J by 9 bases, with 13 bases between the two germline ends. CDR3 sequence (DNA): TGTGCCAGCAGCTCCGGGACAACAGGGCAGTACTTC. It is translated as CASSSGTTGQYF. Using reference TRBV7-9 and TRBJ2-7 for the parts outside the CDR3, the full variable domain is DTGVSQNPRHKITKRGQNVTFRCDPISEHNRLYWYRQTLGQGPEFLTYFQNEAQLEKSRLLSDRFSAERPKGSFSTLEIQRTEQGDSAMYLCASSSGTTGQYFGPGTRLTVT.

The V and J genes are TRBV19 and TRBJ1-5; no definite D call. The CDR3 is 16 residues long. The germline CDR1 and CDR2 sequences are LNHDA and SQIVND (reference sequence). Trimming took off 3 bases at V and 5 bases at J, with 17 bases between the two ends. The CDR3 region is CASSIRTDSWDQPQHF. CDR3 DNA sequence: TGTGCCAGTAGTATTAGGACTGATAGTTGGGATCAGCCCCAGCATTTT.

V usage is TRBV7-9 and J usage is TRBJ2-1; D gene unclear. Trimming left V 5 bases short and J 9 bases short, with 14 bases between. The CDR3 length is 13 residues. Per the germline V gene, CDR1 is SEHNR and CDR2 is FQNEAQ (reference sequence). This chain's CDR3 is CASSPTDGVEQFF. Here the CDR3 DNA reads TGTGCCAGCAGCCCTACAGATGGCGTTGAGCAGTTCTTC.

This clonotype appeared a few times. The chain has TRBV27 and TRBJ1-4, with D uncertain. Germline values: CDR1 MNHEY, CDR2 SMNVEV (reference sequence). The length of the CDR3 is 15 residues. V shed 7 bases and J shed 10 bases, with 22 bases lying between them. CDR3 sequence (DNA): TGTGCCAGCACGTCTTTGGCGGGGTCCGACGGAAAACTGTTTTTT. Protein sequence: CASTSLAGSDGKLFF.

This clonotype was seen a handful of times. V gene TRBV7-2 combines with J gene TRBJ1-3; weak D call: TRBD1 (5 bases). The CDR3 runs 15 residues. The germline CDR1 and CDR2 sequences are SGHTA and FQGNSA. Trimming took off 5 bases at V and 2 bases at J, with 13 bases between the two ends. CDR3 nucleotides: TGTGCCAGCAGCCCAGCCCCCAGGGCTGGAAACACCATATATTTT. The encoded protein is CASSPAPRAGNTIYF.

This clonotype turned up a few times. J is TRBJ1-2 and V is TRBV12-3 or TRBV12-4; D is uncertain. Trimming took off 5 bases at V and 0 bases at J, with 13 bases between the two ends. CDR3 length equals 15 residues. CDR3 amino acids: CASSIRRRTNYGYTF. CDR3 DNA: TGTGCCAGCAGTATTAGGAGACGAACTAACTATGGCTACACCTTC.

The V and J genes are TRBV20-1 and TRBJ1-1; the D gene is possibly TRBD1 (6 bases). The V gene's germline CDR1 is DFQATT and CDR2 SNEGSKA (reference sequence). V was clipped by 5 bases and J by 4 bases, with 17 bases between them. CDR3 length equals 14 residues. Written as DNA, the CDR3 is TGCAGTGCTTCCAGGGGAACCGTGGGCACTGAAGCTTTCTTT. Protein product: CSASRGTVGTEAFF.

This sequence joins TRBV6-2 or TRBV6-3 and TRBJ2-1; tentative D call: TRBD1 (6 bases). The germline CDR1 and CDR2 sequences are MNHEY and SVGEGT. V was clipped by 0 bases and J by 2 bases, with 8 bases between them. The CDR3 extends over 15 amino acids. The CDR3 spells CASSYSEGAYNEQFF. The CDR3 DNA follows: TGTGCCAGCAGTTACTCAGAGGGGGCCTACAATGAGCAGTTCTTC.

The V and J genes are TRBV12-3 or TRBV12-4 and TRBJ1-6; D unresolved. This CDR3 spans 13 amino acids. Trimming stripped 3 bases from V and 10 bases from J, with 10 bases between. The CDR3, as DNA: TGTGCCAGCAGTTTGAAGCCCGGCTCACCCCTCCACTTT. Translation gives CASSLKPGSPLHF.

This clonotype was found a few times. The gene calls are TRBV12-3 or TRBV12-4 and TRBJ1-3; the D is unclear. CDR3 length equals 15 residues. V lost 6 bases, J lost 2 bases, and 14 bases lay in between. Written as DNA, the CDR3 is TGTGCCAGCAGGCGGAGGGATATCACTGGAAACACCATATATTTT. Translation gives CASRRRDITGNTIYF.

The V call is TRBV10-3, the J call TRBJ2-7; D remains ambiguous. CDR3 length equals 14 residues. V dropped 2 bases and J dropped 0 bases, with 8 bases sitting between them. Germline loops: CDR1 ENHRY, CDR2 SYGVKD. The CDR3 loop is CAISERVPSYEQYF. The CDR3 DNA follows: TGTGCCATCAGTGAGAGGGTTCCCTCCTACGAGCAGTACTTC.

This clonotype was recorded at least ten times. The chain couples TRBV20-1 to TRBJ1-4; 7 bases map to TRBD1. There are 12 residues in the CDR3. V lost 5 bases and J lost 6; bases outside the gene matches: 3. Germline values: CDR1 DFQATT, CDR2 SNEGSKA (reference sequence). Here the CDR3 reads CSARGQDEKLFF. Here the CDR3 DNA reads TGCAGTGCTCGCGGACAGGATGAAAAACTGTTTTTT.

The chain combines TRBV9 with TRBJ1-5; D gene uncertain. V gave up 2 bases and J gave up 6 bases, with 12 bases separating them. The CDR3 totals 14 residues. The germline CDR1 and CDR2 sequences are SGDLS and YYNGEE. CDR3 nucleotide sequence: TGTGCCAGCAGCGTGTCGATGGAGGGTCAGCCCCAGCATTTT. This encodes CASSVSMEGQPQHF.

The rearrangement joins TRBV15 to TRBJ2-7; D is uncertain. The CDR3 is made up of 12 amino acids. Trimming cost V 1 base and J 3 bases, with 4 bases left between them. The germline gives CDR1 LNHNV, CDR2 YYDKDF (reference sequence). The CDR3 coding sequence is TGTGCCACCAGCAGAGGACTCTACGAGCAGTACTTC. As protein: CATSRGLYEQYF. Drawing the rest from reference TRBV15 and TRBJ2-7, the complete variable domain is DAMVIQNPRYQVTQFGKPVTLSCSQTLNHNVMYWYQQKSSQAPKLLFHYYDKDFNNEADTPDNFQSRRPNTSFCFLDIRSPGLGDTAMYLCATSRGLYEQYFGPGTRLTVT.

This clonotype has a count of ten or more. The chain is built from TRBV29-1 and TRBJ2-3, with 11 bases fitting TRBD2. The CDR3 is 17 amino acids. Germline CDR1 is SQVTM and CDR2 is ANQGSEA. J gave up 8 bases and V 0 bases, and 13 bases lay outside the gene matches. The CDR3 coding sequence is TGCAGCGTTGAAGAGGGTATAAGTCTAGCGGGAGGCGGTACGCAGTATTTT. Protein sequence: CSVEEGISLAGGGTQYF.

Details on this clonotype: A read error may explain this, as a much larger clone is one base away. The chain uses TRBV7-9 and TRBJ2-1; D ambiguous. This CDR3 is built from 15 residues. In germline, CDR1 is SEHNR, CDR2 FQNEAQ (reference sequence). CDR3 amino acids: CASRKDRSSCNEQFF. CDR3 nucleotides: TGTGCCAGCAGAAAGGACCGAAGCTCCTGCAATGAGCAGTTCTTC.

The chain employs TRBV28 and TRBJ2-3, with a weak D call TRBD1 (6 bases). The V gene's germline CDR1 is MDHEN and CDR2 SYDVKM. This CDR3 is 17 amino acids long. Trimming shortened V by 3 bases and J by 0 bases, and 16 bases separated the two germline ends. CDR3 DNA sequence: TGTGCCAGCAGTTTGCCCCTGACAGGTTCTAGCACAGATACGCAGTATTTT. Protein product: CASSLPLTGSSTDTQYF.

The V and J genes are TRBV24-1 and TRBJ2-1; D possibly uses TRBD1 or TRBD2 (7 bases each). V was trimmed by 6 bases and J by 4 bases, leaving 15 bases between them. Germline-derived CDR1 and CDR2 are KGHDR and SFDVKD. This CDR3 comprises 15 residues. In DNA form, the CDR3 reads TGTGCCACCAGTCTCCCAGGGGGGGGGTACAATGAGCAGTTCTTC. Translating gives CATSLPGGGYNEQFF.

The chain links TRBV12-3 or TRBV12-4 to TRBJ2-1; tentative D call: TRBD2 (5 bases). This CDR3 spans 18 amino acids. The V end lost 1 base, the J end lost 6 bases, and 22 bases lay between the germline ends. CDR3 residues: CASSLERLHQEVPNEQFF. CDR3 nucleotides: TGTGCCAGCAGTTTAGAGCGACTACATCAAGAGGTACCCAATGAGCAGTTCTTC.

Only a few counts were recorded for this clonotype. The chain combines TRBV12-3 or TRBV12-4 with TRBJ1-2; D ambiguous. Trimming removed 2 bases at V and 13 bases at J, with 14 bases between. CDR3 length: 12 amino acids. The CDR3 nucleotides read TGTGCCAGCAGTTTAAGTAGAAGGGCTTGCACCTTC. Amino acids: CASSLSRRACTF.

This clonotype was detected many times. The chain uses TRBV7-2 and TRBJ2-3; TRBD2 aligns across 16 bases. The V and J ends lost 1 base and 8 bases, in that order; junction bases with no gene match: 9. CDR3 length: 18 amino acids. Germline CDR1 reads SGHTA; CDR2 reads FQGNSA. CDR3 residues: CASSLVGTSGGGPGTQYF. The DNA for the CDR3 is TGTGCCAGCAGCTTAGTTGGGACTAGCGGGGGGGGTCCCGGTACGCAGTATTTT.